One T cell receptor (beta chain) is described in this entry. Only in-frame clones appear in the TCRdb table, and some are missing; sequencing was by immunoSEQ multiplex PCR. The sample comprises 300,000 to 400,000 clones, over 70% of which are singletons, and 5% to 6% rests with the top ten. The data were taken from a study of blood T cell repertoires in COVID-19. Across the study: In each case, the material was cDNA or gDNA derived from T cells, B-cell-depleted T cells, or PBMCs.

In terms of age and location, participants ranged from roughly 18 to 89 years and lived in 24 US areas. Cohorts were based on clinical histories the participants reported. V lost 7 bases and J lost 5, with 15 bases in between. The CDR3 has 14 amino acids. Germline CDR1 MNHEY, CDR2 SVGAGI. What was sequenced was PBMCs or T cells enriched from blood (not recorded which). The genes are TRBV6-5 and TRBJ1-5; D is undetermined. The source is a man younger than 40 who had recovered from COVID-19. The CDR3, as DNA: TGTGCCAGCACCTTTACCGGGGAACATCAGCCCCAGCATTTT. Its protein is CASTFTGEHQPQHF.